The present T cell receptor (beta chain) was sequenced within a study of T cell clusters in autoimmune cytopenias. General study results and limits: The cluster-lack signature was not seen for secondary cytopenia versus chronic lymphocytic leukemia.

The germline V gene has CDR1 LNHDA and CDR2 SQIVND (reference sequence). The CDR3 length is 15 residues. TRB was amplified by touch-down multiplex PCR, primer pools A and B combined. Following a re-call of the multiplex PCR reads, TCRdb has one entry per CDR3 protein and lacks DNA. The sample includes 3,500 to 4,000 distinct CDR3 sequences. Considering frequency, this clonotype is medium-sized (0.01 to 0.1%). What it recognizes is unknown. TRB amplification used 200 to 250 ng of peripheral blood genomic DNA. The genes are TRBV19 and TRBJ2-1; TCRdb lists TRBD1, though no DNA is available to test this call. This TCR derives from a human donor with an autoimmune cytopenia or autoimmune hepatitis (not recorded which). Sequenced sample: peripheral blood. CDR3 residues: CASSSLERDYNEQFF.